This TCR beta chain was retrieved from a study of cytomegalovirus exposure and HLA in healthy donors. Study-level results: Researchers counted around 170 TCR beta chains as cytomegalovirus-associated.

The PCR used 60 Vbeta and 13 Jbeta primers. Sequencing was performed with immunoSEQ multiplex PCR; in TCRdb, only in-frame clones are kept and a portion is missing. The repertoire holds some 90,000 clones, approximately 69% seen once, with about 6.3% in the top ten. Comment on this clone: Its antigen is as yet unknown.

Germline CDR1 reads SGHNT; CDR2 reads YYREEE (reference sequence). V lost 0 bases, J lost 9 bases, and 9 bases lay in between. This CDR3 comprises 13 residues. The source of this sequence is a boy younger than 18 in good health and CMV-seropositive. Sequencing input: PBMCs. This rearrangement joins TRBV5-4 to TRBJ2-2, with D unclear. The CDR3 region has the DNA TGTGCCAGCAGCTTGGATCCTGGCCGGGAGCTGTTTTTT. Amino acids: CASSLDPGRELFF.